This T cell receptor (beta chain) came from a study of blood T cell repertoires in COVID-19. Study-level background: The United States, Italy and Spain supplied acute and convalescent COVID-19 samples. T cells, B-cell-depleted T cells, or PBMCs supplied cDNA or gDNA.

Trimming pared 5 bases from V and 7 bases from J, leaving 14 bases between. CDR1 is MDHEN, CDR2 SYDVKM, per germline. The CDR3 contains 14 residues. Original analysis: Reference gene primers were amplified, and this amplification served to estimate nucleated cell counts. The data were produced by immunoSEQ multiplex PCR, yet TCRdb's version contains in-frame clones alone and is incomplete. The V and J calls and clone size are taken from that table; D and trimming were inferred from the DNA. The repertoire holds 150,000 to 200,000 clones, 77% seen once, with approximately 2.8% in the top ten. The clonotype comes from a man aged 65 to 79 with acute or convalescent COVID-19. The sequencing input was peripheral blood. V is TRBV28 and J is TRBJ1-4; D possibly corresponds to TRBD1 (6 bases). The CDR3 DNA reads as TGTGCCAGCAGTCCCGGGACAAGGAGTGAAAAACTGTTTTTT. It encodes CASSPGTRSEKLFF. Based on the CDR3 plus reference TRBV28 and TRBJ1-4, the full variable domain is DVKVTQSSRYLVKRTGEKVFLECVQDMDHENMFWYRQDPGLGLRLIYFSYDVKMKEKGDIPEGYSVSREKKERFSLILESASTNQTSMYLCASSPGTRSEKLFFGSGTQLSVL.